These 19 T cell receptor beta chains were all obtained from the same sample, sequenced in a study of response to subunit inactivated influenza vaccine. TCRdb reprocessed the RT-PCR reads with MiXCR, giving one entry per CDR3 protein. The sample shows hundreds of thousands of distinct CDR3 sequences, more than 11% of them seen only once. Sequenced material: PBMCs from blood, taken 14 days before vaccination. These receptors came from a man aged 45-65 years who received an inactivated influenza vaccine.

The chain carries TRBV5-1 and TRBJ1-1; D is undetermined. V lost 0 bases and J 1 base, leaving 10 bases between the germline ends. There are 15 residues in the CDR3. Looked up from germline, CDR1 is SGHRS and CDR2 is YFSETQ. The CDR3 nucleotides are TGCGCCAGCAGCTTGGTCGGGCCTTGGAACACTGAAGCTTTCTTT. It encodes CASSLVGPWNTEAFF.

The CDR3 loop reads CASSLVSGTYEQYF. CDR3 nucleotide sequence: TGTGCCAGCAGCTTAGTGTCCGGAACCTACGAGCAGTACTTC. The chain links TRBV7-2 to TRBJ2-7, with D hard to call. This CDR3 region has 14 residues. The V gene lost 1 base and the J gene lost 2 bases, with 9 bases spanning the gap. CDR1 and CDR2 (germline): SGHTA, FQGNSA.

This chain joins TRBV4-3 and TRBJ1-4, with D unclear. The CDR3 consists of 16 residues. Germline V lookup: CDR1 LGHNA, CDR2 YSLEER. V was cut by 0 bases and J by 5 bases, with 13 bases left in between. CDR3 region: CASSQELGKRNEKLFF. Here the CDR3 DNA reads TGCGCCAGCAGCCAAGAACTAGGGAAAAGAAATGAAAAACTGTTTTTT.

The chain couples TRBV6-2 or TRBV6-3 to TRBJ2-3; maybe TRBD1 (6 bases). The germline V gene has CDR1 MNHEY and CDR2 SVGEGT. There are 16 residues in the CDR3. The V gene lost 4 bases and the J gene lost 3 bases, with 17 bases spanning the gap. The CDR3 coding sequence is TGTGCCAGCAGTTTGGGGCGGGCGAGGGGGACAGATACGCAGTATTTT. Translation: CASSLGRARGTDTQYF.

This clonotype appeared a few times. The chain links TRBV6-2 or TRBV6-3 to TRBJ2-7, with D maybe TRBD2 (5 bases). The V and J ends lost 5 bases and 3 bases respectively, with 17 bases between them. The CDR3 spans 15 residues. The germline gives CDR1 MNHEY, CDR2 SVGEGT. The CDR3 here is CASSPIRGRFYEQYF. CDR3 nucleotide sequence: TGTGCCAGCAGTCCCATCCGGGGAAGATTCTACGAGCAGTACTTC.

There are a few counts of this clonotype. The chain is built from TRBV15 and TRBJ2-3, with TRBD2 matching 8 bases. The CDR3 runs 16 residues. Germline V lookup: CDR1 LNHNV, CDR2 YYDKDF (reference sequence). With V trimmed by 8 bases and J by 1 base, 11 bases remained unmatched. In nucleotides, the CDR3 is TGTGCCACCGGAGGACGCGGGCGGGGGGGCACAGATACGCAGTATTTT. Its translation is CATGGRGRGGTDTQYF.

The rearrangement joins TRBV28 to TRBJ1-2; D possibly corresponds to TRBD1 (5 bases). CDR1 is MDHEN and CDR2 is SYDVKM in the germline V gene. CDR3 size: 14 residues. V was cut by 5 bases and J by 2 bases, with 12 bases left in between. The CDR3 sequence: CASSEGRTNYGYTF. The CDR3 DNA is TGTGCCAGCAGTGAGGGACGGACCAACTATGGCTACACCTTC.

The V gene is TRBV28, the J gene TRBJ2-6; D is undetermined. The germline V gene has CDR1 MDHEN and CDR2 SYDVKM. V was trimmed by 6 bases and J by 0 bases, leaving 15 bases between them. The length of the CDR3 is 17 residues. The CDR3 loop is CASRSQAGSSGANVLTF. CDR3 nucleotides: TGTGCCAGCAGATCTCAGGCTGGCAGCTCTGGGGCCAACGTCCTGACTTTC.

The V and J genes are TRBV11-2 and TRBJ2-7, with D perhaps being TRBD1 or TRBD2 (6 bases each). Per germline, CDR1 SGHAT and CDR2 FQNNGV. V shed 6 bases and J shed 3 bases, with 27 bases lying between them. The CDR3 loop spans 18 amino acids. CDR3 nucleotide sequence: TGTGCCAGCAGTAAATCGGGGGCTACCGGCAATCTCCACTACGAGCAGTACTTC. It encodes CASSKSGATGNLHYEQYF.

This clonotype was counted a few times. The chain recombines TRBV9 with TRBJ2-1, with a tentative D call TRBD2 (6 bases). Germline V lookup: CDR1 SGDLS, CDR2 YYNGEE. Trimming removed 4 bases from V and 0 bases from J, with 11 bases in between. The CDR3 extends over 15 amino acids. The DNA for the CDR3 is TGTGCCAGCAGCATTACTAGCCACTCCTACAATGAGCAGTTCTTC. Its translation: CASSITSHSYNEQFF.

This chain uses TRBV7-3 with TRBJ2-1; 7 bases are a match to TRBD1. The germline gives CDR1 SGHTA, CDR2 FQGTGA. This CDR3 is built from 16 residues. V lost 3 bases, J lost 3 bases, and 8 bases stayed unmatched. CDR3 in amino acids: CASSFLHRGIYNEQFF. The CDR3 nucleotides read TGTGCCAGCAGCTTCCTGCACAGGGGTATCTACAATGAGCAGTTCTTC.

This clonotype occurred a few times. The chain couples TRBV29-1 to TRBJ2-3; a weak D match, TRBD1 (6 bases). Trimming took off 1 base at V and 5 bases at J, with 16 bases between the two ends. Germline CDR1 is SQVTM and CDR2 is ANQGSEA. The CDR3 length is 15 residues. The CDR3 loop reads CSVEVQQGRGDTQYF. As DNA, the CDR3 is TGCAGCGTTGAAGTCCAGCAGGGGAGAGGAGATACGCAGTATTTT.

This clonotype turned up a few times. The rearrangement links TRBV4-3 to TRBJ2-5; D is undetermined. Per germline, CDR1 LGHNA and CDR2 YSLEER. This CDR3 has 14 residues. The V end lost 1 base, the J end lost 2 bases, and 8 bases lay between the germline ends. In DNA, the CDR3 is TGCGCCAGCAGCCAAGTAGCTAGGCAAGAGACCCAGTACTTC. Its protein is CASSQVARQETQYF.

This clonotype came up many times. For the CDR3, the DNA is TGTGCCAGCAGCGGACAAGTCAATTCACCCCTCCACTTT. It specifies CASSGQVNSPLHF. The V gene is TRBV7-9, the J gene TRBJ1-6; TRBD1 might be the D (5 bases). Germline assignment: CDR1 SEHNR and CDR2 FQNEAQ (reference sequence). This CDR3 spans 13 amino acids. V was shortened by 5 bases and J by 7 bases, with 9 bases between the two germline ends.

This clonotype was detected only a few times. The chain uses TRBV5-1 and TRBJ1-1, with 8 bases lining up with TRBD1. Germline CDR1 SGHRS, CDR2 YFSETQ. This CDR3 spans 14 amino acids. The trim removed 4 bases at V and 2 bases at J, leaving 4 bases unmatched. The CDR3 bases are TGCGCCAGCAGCCCCAGGGGGCTCAACACTGAAGCTTTCTTT. Protein: CASSPRGLNTEAFF.

This clonotype was recorded many times. One end of the junction varies from germline; a read error may be responsible. The gene calls are TRBV12-3 or TRBV12-4 and TRBJ2-5, with D perhaps TRBD2 (5 bases). There are 14 residues in the CDR3. Written as DNA, the CDR3 is TGCGCCAGCAGCTTGAGCGGAGGACAAGAGACCCAGTACTTC. Translation: CASSLSGGQETQYF.

The gene calls are TRBV3-1 and TRBJ2-4, with D unclear. Germline loops: CDR1 LGHDT, CDR2 YNNKEL (reference sequence). The CDR3 runs 17 residues. V lost 5 bases, J lost 0 bases, and 17 bases lay in between. CDR3 protein: CASSSHGHFLAKNIQYF. CDR3 DNA: TGTGCCAGCAGCTCACACGGCCATTTTTTAGCCAAAAACATTCAGTACTTC. Full variable domain (remainder filled in from reference TRBV3-1 and TRBJ2-4): DTAVSQTPKYLVTQMGNDKSIKCEQNLGHDTMYWYKQDSKKFLKIMFSYNNKELIINETVPNRFSPKSPDKAHLNLHINSLELGDSAVYFCASSSHGHFLAKNIQYFGAGTRLSVL.

There are a few counts of this clonotype. The V call is TRBV6-1, the J call TRBJ2-6, with D perhaps matching TRBD1 (6 bases). V was shortened by 6 bases and J by 0 bases, with 15 bases between the two germline ends. The CDR3 is 17 residues long. Per germline, CDR1 MNHNS and CDR2 SASEGT. CDR3 residues: CASRVGQTSSGANVLTF. CDR3 DNA sequence: TGTGCCAGCAGGGTCGGACAGACGAGCTCTGGGGCCAACGTCCTGACTTTC.

The V gene is TRBV6-1, the J gene TRBJ2-6, with D possibly matching TRBD1 (6 bases). Trimming took off 6 bases at V and 3 bases at J, with 21 bases between the two ends. Germline V lookup: CDR1 MNHNS, CDR2 SASEGT. This CDR3 has 18 residues. CDR3 sequence: CASRGGQLYIVGANVLTF. CDR3 nucleotides: TGTGCCAGCAGGGGCGGACAGCTCTATATAGTTGGGGCCAACGTCCTGACTTTC.